Listed below are T cell receptor beta chains from one sample, sequenced in a study of blood T cell repertoires in COVID-19. Method: immunoSEQ multiplex PCR; TCRdb's copy keeps in-frame clones and lacks some. The repertoire has around 300,000 clones, roughly 85% of them found once; the top ten carry over 6%. The sample consisted of PBMCs or T cells enriched from blood (not recorded which). The origin of the receptors is a woman between 40 and 50 years old who had recovered from COVID-19. Each CDR3 is given with its conserved first and last residue. The order of the fields is D gene, clone size, V gene, J gene, CDR3 DNA, CDR3 protein. D genes are given only for firm matches. Rows give clone size only sometimes, using once, few, many, or a class for an expanded clone.

d_call: NA
clone_size: NA
v_call: TRBV7-2
j_call: TRBJ2-2
cdr3_nt: TGTGCCAGCAGCTTAGGGAGGGGTACCAACACCGGGGAGCTGTTTTTT
cdr3_aa: CASSLGRGTNTGELFF

d_call: TRBD1
clone_size: NA
v_call: TRBV19
j_call: TRBJ1-5
cdr3_nt: TGTGCCAGTACTCACGGGACAGGCGGCAATCAGCCCCAGCATTTT
cdr3_aa: CASTHGTGGNQPQHF

d_call: NA
clone_size: NA
v_call: TRBV12-5
j_call: TRBJ2-5
cdr3_nt: TGTGCTAGTGGAAACAGGGTGGAGACCCAGTACTTC
cdr3_aa: CASGNRVETQYF

d_call: NA
clone_size: once
v_call: TRBV25-1
j_call: TRBJ2-3
cdr3_nt: TGTGCCAGCAGTGAACCCCGCCAGACAGATACGCAGTATTTT
cdr3_aa: CASSEPRQTDTQYF

d_call: NA
clone_size: NA
v_call: TRBV6-5
j_call: TRBJ2-3
cdr3_nt: TGTGCCAGCAGTTACTCGATGAGAAGCACAGATACGCAGTATTTT
cdr3_aa: CASSYSMRSTDTQYF

d_call: TRBD2
clone_size: NA
v_call: TRBV7-2
j_call: TRBJ2-7
cdr3_nt: TGTGCCAGCAGCTTAGAGGCTAGCGGGCTTGGGGAGCAGTACTTC
cdr3_aa: CASSLEASGLGEQYF

d_call: TRBD1
clone_size: NA
v_call: TRBV2
j_call: TRBJ2-4
cdr3_nt: TGTGCCAGCAGGCAACGAACGACAGGGAAAGGCATTCAGTACTTC
cdr3_aa: CASRQRTTGKGIQYF

d_call: TRBD2
clone_size: NA
v_call: TRBV4-3
j_call: TRBJ2-3
cdr3_nt: TGCGCCAGCAGCCAACCGGGGGGAACGCAGTATTTT
cdr3_aa: CASSQPGGTQYF

d_call: TRBD2
clone_size: NA
v_call: TRBV3-1/TRBV3-2
j_call: TRBJ2-1
cdr3_nt: TGTGCCAGCAGCCAAAGGGGGACTAGCGGGAGAGACGATCACCACAATGAGCAGTTCTTC
cdr3_aa: CASSQRGTSGRDDHHNEQFF

d_call: NA
clone_size: NA
v_call: TRBV5-1
j_call: TRBJ2-2
cdr3_nt: TGCGCCAGCAGACCAACGCCGGGGTCCGGGGAGCTGTTTTTT
cdr3_aa: CASRPTPGSGELFF

d_call: NA
clone_size: NA
v_call: TRBV6-5
j_call: TRBJ1-6
cdr3_nt: TGTGCCAGCAGCTTACTCGGAGCGACCCTCCACTTT
cdr3_aa: CASSLLGATLHF

d_call: TRBD2
clone_size: NA
v_call: TRBV11-2
j_call: TRBJ2-1
cdr3_nt: TGTGCCAGCAGCTTGGGAGGGACTAGGGTTTATCATGAGCAGTTCTTC
cdr3_aa: CASSLGGTRVYHEQFF

d_call: NA
clone_size: NA
v_call: TRBV28
j_call: TRBJ1-4
cdr3_nt: TGTGCCAGCAGTTCACCCTATGCAACTAATGAAAAACTGTTTTTT
cdr3_aa: CASSSPYATNEKLFF

d_call: TRBD1
clone_size: NA
v_call: TRBV9
j_call: TRBJ1-2
cdr3_nt: TGTGCCAGCAGCGCCCTGACAGGGTCGGGCTACACCTTC
cdr3_aa: CASSALTGSGYTF

d_call: TRBD2
clone_size: few
v_call: TRBV5-1
j_call: TRBJ2-1
cdr3_nt: TGCGCCAGCAGCTTCGGGACTAGCGGGAGGAATGAGCAGTTCTTC
cdr3_aa: CASSFGTSGRNEQFF

d_call: TRBD2
clone_size: once
v_call: TRBV2
j_call: TRBJ2-1
cdr3_nt: TGTGCCAGCAGTGAAGCGGCGGGAGGGTTCAGTGAGCAGTTCTTC
cdr3_aa: CASSEAAGGFSEQFF

d_call: TRBD2
clone_size: NA
v_call: TRBV27
j_call: TRBJ2-1
cdr3_nt: TGTGCCAGCAGTGTGACTAGCGGGGCTTACAATGAGCAGTTCTTC
cdr3_aa: CASSVTSGAYNEQFF

d_call: TRBD2
clone_size: once
v_call: TRBV7-8
j_call: TRBJ2-2
cdr3_nt: TGTGCCAGCAGCTCAGGACTAGCCCCAGGCCCGGGCACCGGGGAGCTGTTTTTT
cdr3_aa: CASSSGLAPGPGTGELFF

d_call: TRBD1
clone_size: NA
v_call: TRBV18
j_call: TRBJ2-1
cdr3_nt: TGTGCCAGCTCACCAGGGACAGGGAATAAAGATGAGCAGTTCTTC
cdr3_aa: CASSPGTGNKDEQFF

d_call: NA
clone_size: NA
v_call: TRBV2
j_call: TRBJ1-1
cdr3_nt: TGTGCCAGCATCCGCTCAGAGAACACTGAAGCTTTCTTT
cdr3_aa: CASIRSENTEAFF

d_call: NA
clone_size: NA
v_call: TRBV6-4
j_call: TRBJ2-5
cdr3_nt: TGTGCCAGCAGTCTGTCGGGAGAGGCGGAGACCCAGTACTTC
cdr3_aa: CASSLSGEAETQYF

d_call: NA
clone_size: NA
v_call: TRBV14
j_call: TRBJ2-5
cdr3_nt: TGTGCCAGCAGCCAAGACGGGGAGACCCAGTACTTC
cdr3_aa: CASSQDGETQYF

d_call: NA
clone_size: NA
v_call: TRBV7-2
j_call: TRBJ1-2
cdr3_nt: TGTGCCAGCAGCGGACAGTTTTATGGCTACACCTTC
cdr3_aa: CASSGQFYGYTF

d_call: NA
clone_size: NA
v_call: TRBV28
j_call: TRBJ1-3
cdr3_nt: TGTGCCAGCAGCCTCCTGACGGGGGGAAACACCATATATTTT
cdr3_aa: CASSLLTGGNTIYF

d_call: TRBD1
clone_size: NA
v_call: TRBV10-1
j_call: TRBJ1-1
cdr3_nt: TGCGCCAGCAGTGAGGCAGGGACAGGTAGGGCTGAAGCTTTCTTT
cdr3_aa: CASSEAGTGRAEAFF

d_call: NA
clone_size: NA
v_call: TRBV10-3
j_call: TRBJ1-2
cdr3_nt: TGTGCCATCAACCCGACAAGGGGGAACTATGGCTACACCTTC
cdr3_aa: CAINPTRGNYGYTF

d_call: NA
clone_size: NA
v_call: TRBV5-1
j_call: TRBJ2-1
cdr3_nt: TGCGCCAGCAGCCAGGGTACCTACAATGAGCAGTTCTTC
cdr3_aa: CASSQGTYNEQFF

d_call: NA
clone_size: NA
v_call: TRBV2
j_call: TRBJ2-1
cdr3_nt: TGTGCCAGCGGAGAGAGCCGCGGGGCTAGAACCTCCTACAATGAGCAGTTCTTC
cdr3_aa: CASGESRGARTSYNEQFF

d_call: TRBD2
clone_size: NA
v_call: TRBV7-2
j_call: TRBJ2-3
cdr3_nt: TGTGCCAGCAGCTTAAAGCGGGAGATATCCACAGATACGCAGTATTTT
cdr3_aa: CASSLKREISTDTQYF

d_call: NA
clone_size: NA
v_call: TRBV28
j_call: TRBJ2-1
cdr3_nt: TGTGCCAGCACCAAACAGGGTTATGAGCAGTTCTTC
cdr3_aa: CASTKQGYEQFF

d_call: NA
clone_size: NA
v_call: TRBV14
j_call: TRBJ2-7
cdr3_nt: TGTGCCAGCAGCCAAGACCACGGGAGCTCCTCCTACGAGCAGTACTTC
cdr3_aa: CASSQDHGSSSYEQYF

d_call: TRBD2
clone_size: NA
v_call: TRBV5-1
j_call: TRBJ2-1
cdr3_nt: TGCGCCAGCAGCTTGGGCTCGGGACTAGCGGGATACAATGAGCAGTTCTTC
cdr3_aa: CASSLGSGLAGYNEQFF

d_call: NA
clone_size: few
v_call: TRBV6-6
j_call: TRBJ2-5
cdr3_nt: TGTGCCAGCAGCTTAGGGGGAGAAGAGACCCAGTACTTC
cdr3_aa: CASSLGGEETQYF

d_call: TRBD1
clone_size: NA
v_call: TRBV6-5
j_call: TRBJ2-7
cdr3_nt: TGTGCCAGCAGTTACTCGACGACAGGGCTCGAGCAGTACTTC
cdr3_aa: CASSYSTTGLEQYF

d_call: NA
clone_size: NA
v_call: TRBV5-1
j_call: TRBJ1-4
cdr3_nt: TGCGCCAGCAGCTTGGAGACGAGGGTCCGGGGGAGTGCAACTAATGAAAAACTGTTTTTT
cdr3_aa: CASSLETRVRGSATNEKLFF

d_call: NA
clone_size: NA
v_call: TRBV6-5
j_call: TRBJ1-1
cdr3_nt: TGTGCCAGCAGGCAGGGTACTGAAGCTTTCTTT
cdr3_aa: CASRQGTEAFF

d_call: TRBD2
clone_size: once
v_call: TRBV11-2
j_call: TRBJ2-7
cdr3_nt: TGTGCCAGCAGCCCCCTGGGACTAGCGTCCGAGCAGTACTTC
cdr3_aa: CASSPLGLASEQYF

d_call: TRBD2
clone_size: NA
v_call: TRBV7-2
j_call: TRBJ2-1
cdr3_nt: TGTGCCAGCAGCTTATATACTAGCGGGGGGAATGAGCAGTTCTTC
cdr3_aa: CASSLYTSGGNEQFF

d_call: TRBD1
clone_size: NA
v_call: TRBV10-2
j_call: TRBJ1-6
cdr3_nt: TGCGCCAGCAGTACAGGGGGCCCAAGGGATTCACCCCTCCACTTT
cdr3_aa: CASSTGGPRDSPLHF

d_call: NA
clone_size: NA
v_call: TRBV12-3/TRBV12-4
j_call: TRBJ2-3
cdr3_nt: TGTGCCAGCAGTTGGGCAGGGGTAGTTACGCAGTATTTT
cdr3_aa: CASSWAGVVTQYF

d_call: TRBD1
clone_size: NA
v_call: TRBV7-3
j_call: TRBJ1-2
cdr3_nt: TGTGCCAGCGGGGACAGGGATTATGGCTACACCTTC
cdr3_aa: CASGDRDYGYTF

d_call: NA
clone_size: NA
v_call: TRBV6-5
j_call: TRBJ1-2
cdr3_nt: TGTGCCAGCAGTTTGGGGGGGGGCGCGAACTATGGCTACACCTTC
cdr3_aa: CASSLGGGANYGYTF

d_call: TRBD2
clone_size: NA
v_call: TRBV5-1
j_call: TRBJ2-7
cdr3_nt: TGCGCCAGCAGCCATAGCGGGGTGACCCTTGGCGAGCAGTACTTC
cdr3_aa: CASSHSGVTLGEQYF

d_call: TRBD1
clone_size: NA
v_call: TRBV15
j_call: TRBJ2-3
cdr3_nt: TGTGCCACCAGCACCCCGGGACAGGGGGTGGTTACAGATACGCAGTATTTT
cdr3_aa: CATSTPGQGVVTDTQYF

d_call: NA
clone_size: NA
v_call: TRBV28
j_call: TRBJ1-2
cdr3_nt: TGTGCCAGCGGAAGGACTAGTGGCTACACCTTC
cdr3_aa: CASGRTSGYTF

d_call: TRBD2
clone_size: NA
v_call: TRBV23-1
j_call: TRBJ2-3
cdr3_nt: TGCGCCGTACATTCCGGGACTAGCGGGAGCACAGATACGCAGTATTTT
cdr3_aa: CAVHSGTSGSTDTQYF

d_call: NA
clone_size: NA
v_call: TRBV7-8
j_call: TRBJ2-7
cdr3_nt: TGTGCCAGCAGCTTATCCGGGGGGCTCGACGAGCAGTACTTC
cdr3_aa: CASSLSGGLDEQYF

d_call: TRBD2
clone_size: once
v_call: TRBV15
j_call: TRBJ2-7
cdr3_nt: TGTGCCACCAGCAGAGAGGGGAGCGGGAGTTACGAGCAGTACTTC
cdr3_aa: CATSREGSGSYEQYF

d_call: TRBD2
clone_size: NA
v_call: TRBV27
j_call: TRBJ2-7
cdr3_nt: TGTGCCAGCGGGCGGGGGTCGCTCTACGAGCAGTACTTC
cdr3_aa: CASGRGSLYEQYF

d_call: TRBD2
clone_size: NA
v_call: TRBV27
j_call: TRBJ2-7
cdr3_nt: TGTGCCAGCAGGACCCTAGCGGGAGCTTACGAGCAGTACTTC
cdr3_aa: CASRTLAGAYEQYF

d_call: NA
clone_size: NA
v_call: TRBV28
j_call: TRBJ2-7
cdr3_nt: TGTGCCAGCTGTTCGGAGGCCTGGGGCGAGCAGTACTTC
cdr3_aa: CASCSEAWGEQYF

d_call: NA
clone_size: NA
v_call: TRBV7-9
j_call: TRBJ1-6
cdr3_nt: TGTGCCAGCAGCCGGGAGAATTCACCCCTCCACTTT
cdr3_aa: CASSRENSPLHF

d_call: NA
clone_size: NA
v_call: TRBV28
j_call: TRBJ2-7
cdr3_nt: TGTGCCAGCAGTCCGGGACTCCGTTACGAGCAGTACTTC
cdr3_aa: CASSPGLRYEQYF

d_call: NA
clone_size: NA
v_call: TRBV6-5
j_call: TRBJ2-4
cdr3_nt: TGTGCCAGCAGTTACCTTTTGGGGGCTAAAAACATTCAGTACTTC
cdr3_aa: CASSYLLGAKNIQYF

d_call: TRBD2
clone_size: once
v_call: TRBV14
j_call: TRBJ2-7
cdr3_nt: TGTGCCAGCAGCCAAGCCGGGTCTAGCGGGAGAGGGCAGTACTTC
cdr3_aa: CASSQAGSSGRGQYF

d_call: NA
clone_size: NA
v_call: TRBV15
j_call: TRBJ1-1
cdr3_nt: TGTGCCACCAGCAGGGGTCTGGGGGCAACTGAAGCTTTCTTT
cdr3_aa: CATSRGLGATEAFF

d_call: NA
clone_size: NA
v_call: TRBV5-1
j_call: TRBJ2-1
cdr3_nt: TGCGCCAGCAGCGTCGGACAGTACAATGAGCAGTTCTTC
cdr3_aa: CASSVGQYNEQFF